The 14 T cell receptor beta chains below all came from one sample that was sequenced in a study of T cell changes during pregnancy in multiple sclerosis. Sequencing used immunoSEQ multiplex PCR; TCRdb keeps in-frame clones, though not all of them. Seen here are 14,000 to 15,000 clones, 80% to 90% observed once, and the top ten hold around 20%. The sequencing used CD8+ T cells from peripheral blood mononuclear cells, collected in the first trimester of pregnancy. The source is a female donor with multiple sclerosis, enrolled in a pregnancy study.

The chain uses TRBV28 and TRBJ2-1; no reliable D call. V lost 8 bases and J 7 bases, leaving 15 bases between the germline ends. CDR3 size: 13 residues. The germline CDR1 and CDR2 sequences are MDHEN and SYDVKM. For the CDR3, the DNA is TGTGCCAGCCGTGAGAACAGAGATAATGAGCAGTTCTTC. It translates to CASRENRDNEQFF.

The J gene is TRBJ2-1, the V gene TRBV19, with 11 bases aligning to TRBD2. The V and J ends lost 2 bases and 6 bases, in that order; junction bases with no gene match: 3. The CDR3 length is 15 residues. Germline values: CDR1 LNHDA, CDR2 SQIVND (reference sequence). CDR3 in DNA: TGTGCCAGTAGTATAACAGGACTAGCGGGCAATGAGCAGTTCTTC. Amino acids: CASSITGLAGNEQFF.

This clone appeared once. This sequence joins TRBV25-1 and TRBJ1-1, with D possibly matching TRBD1 (6 bases). V lost 7 bases and J lost 4, with 10 bases in between. CDR3 length: 12 residues. Per germline, CDR1 MGHDK and CDR2 SYGVNS. The CDR3 here is CASIRGSTEAFF. The CDR3 DNA reads TGTGCCAGCATAAGGGGGAGCACTGAAGCTTTCTTT. The complete variable domain, with remaining parts taken from reference TRBV25-1 and TRBJ1-1, reads EADIYQTPRYLVIGTGKKITLECSQTMGHDKMYWYQQDPGMELHLIHYSYGVNSTEKGDLSSESTVSRIRTEHFPLTLESARPSHTSQYLCASIRGSTEAFFGQGTRLTVV.

This clone appeared a few times. The chain combines TRBV7-9 with TRBJ1-1; a weak D match, TRBD1 (6 bases). Germline CDR1 and CDR2: SEHNR and FQNEAQ (reference sequence). The V end was cut by 5 bases, the J end by 0 bases, with 10 bases between. The CDR3 runs 14 residues. The CDR3 region is CASSTGQMNTEAFF. DNA for the CDR3: TGTGCCAGCAGCACGGGACAAATGAACACTGAAGCTTTCTTT.

This sequence joins TRBV10-3 and TRBJ1-3, with 8 nucleotides matching TRBD1. This CDR3 spans 16 amino acids. V lost 3 bases and J lost 0; bases outside the gene matches: 4. The germline gives CDR1 ENHRY, CDR2 SYGVKD. CDR3: CAISDRTGLSGNTIYF. CDR3 nucleotides: TGTGCCATCAGTGACCGGACAGGGCTCTCTGGAAACACCATATATTTT.

The chain couples TRBV6-1 to TRBJ1-2; D is unclear. Trimming took off 6 bases at V and 13 bases at J, with 9 bases between the two ends. The germline V gene has CDR1 MNHNS and CDR2 SASEGT. This CDR3 is 9 amino acids long. The CDR3 nucleotides are TGTGCCAGCAGCGTCCGGGGCACCTTC. As protein: CASSVRGTF.

This chain joins TRBV5-5 and TRBJ1-2, with D perhaps matching TRBD1 (5 bases). The CDR3 spans 15 residues. CDR1 is SGHKS, CDR2 YYEKEE, per germline (reference sequence). Trimming pared 5 bases from V and 0 bases from J, leaving 14 bases between. CDR3 nucleotides: TGTGCCAGCAGGGAGACAGAGCTCACTAACTATGGCTACACCTTC. Translating it yields CASRETELTNYGYTF.

The CDR3 here is CASSEGGGAYNEQFF. For the CDR3, the DNA is TGTGCCAGCAGTGAAGGAGGGGGCGCCTACAATGAGCAGTTCTTC. The chain uses TRBV6-4 and TRBJ2-1, with a tentative D call TRBD1 (7 bases). This CDR3 spans 15 amino acids. The V gene lost 3 bases and the J gene lost 2 bases, with 11 bases spanning the gap. CDR1 is MRHNA, CDR2 SNTAGT, per germline.

The rearrangement uses TRBV2 and TRBJ2-7; D perhaps matches TRBD2 (5 bases). V was trimmed by 7 bases and J by 4 bases, leaving 11 bases between them. The CDR3 loop spans 12 amino acids. The germline V gene has CDR1 SNHLY and CDR2 FYNNEI. CDR3 region: CASKGGRYEQYF. The CDR3 DNA reads as TGTGCCAGCAAGGGTGGGAGATACGAGCAGTACTTC.

The V gene is TRBV10-1, the J gene TRBJ2-3, with 9 bases aligning to TRBD2. Trimming removed 2 bases from V and 5 bases from J; junction bases left unmatched: 8. The CDR3 is 16 residues long. Germline loops: CDR1 WNHNN, CDR2 SYGVQD (reference sequence). For the CDR3, the DNA is TGCGCCAGCAGTGAGAAGGAAGATAGCGGGGGAGATACGCAGTATTTT. Protein sequence: CASSEKEDSGGDTQYF.

The chain is built from TRBV5-5 and TRBJ2-7; the match to TRBD2 covers 10 bases. Germline lookup yields CDR1 SGHKS and CDR2 YYEKEE (reference sequence). V trimming: 5 bases; J trimming: 3 bases; junction bases outside the gene matches: 8. The CDR3 consists of 15 residues. For the CDR3, the DNA is TGTGCCAGCAGTCGAAGCGGGAGGGGATACTACGAGCAGTACTTC. This gives the protein CASSRSGRGYYEQYF.

This rearrangement joins TRBV27 to TRBJ2-1; D unresolved. The V gene lost 7 bases and the J gene lost 5 bases, with 18 bases spanning the gap. This CDR3 is built from 15 residues. Germline lookup yields CDR1 MNHEY and CDR2 SMNVEV (reference sequence). CDR3 residues: CASTQDIQTNNEQFF. In nucleotides, the CDR3 is TGTGCCAGCACCCAGGATATACAGACAAACAATGAGCAGTTCTTC.

Here the CDR3 DNA reads TGCGCCAGCAGCCAACTCGCAGGGCGCACCGGGGAGCTGTTTTTT. Residues: CASSQLAGRTGELFF. The gene calls are TRBV4-1 and TRBJ2-2; possibly TRBD1 for D (5 bases). Per germline, CDR1 MGHRA and CDR2 YSYEKL. The CDR3 is 15 residues long. V lost 2 bases and J lost 4, with 11 bases in between.

This chain connects TRBV20-1 to TRBJ2-3; no clear D gene. The CDR3 has 11 amino acids. V lost 1 base and J 4 bases, leaving 3 bases between the germline ends. Germline lookup yields CDR1 DFQATT and CDR2 SNEGSKA (reference sequence). Here the CDR3 reads CSARGPDTQYF. CDR3 sequence (DNA): TGCAGTGCTAGAGGGCCAGATACGCAGTATTTT.